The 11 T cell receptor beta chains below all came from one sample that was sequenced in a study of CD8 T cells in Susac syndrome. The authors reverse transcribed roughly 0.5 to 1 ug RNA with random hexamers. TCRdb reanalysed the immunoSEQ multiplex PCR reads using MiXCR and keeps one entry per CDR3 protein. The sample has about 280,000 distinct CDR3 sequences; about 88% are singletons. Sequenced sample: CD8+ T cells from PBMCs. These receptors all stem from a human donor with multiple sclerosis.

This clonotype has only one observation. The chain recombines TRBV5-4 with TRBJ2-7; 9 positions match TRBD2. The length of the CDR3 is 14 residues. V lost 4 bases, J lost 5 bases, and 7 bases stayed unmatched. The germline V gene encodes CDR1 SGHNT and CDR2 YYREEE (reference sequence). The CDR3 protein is CASSLRIAGDEQYF. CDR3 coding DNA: TGTGCCAGCAGCCTCCGTATAGCGGGAGACGAGCAGTACTTC.

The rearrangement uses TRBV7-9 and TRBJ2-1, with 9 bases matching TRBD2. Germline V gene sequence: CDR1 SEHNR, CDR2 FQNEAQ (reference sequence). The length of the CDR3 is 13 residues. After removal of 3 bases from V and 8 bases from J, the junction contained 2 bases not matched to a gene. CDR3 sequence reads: CASSFSGGDEQFF. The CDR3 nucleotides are TGTGCCAGCAGCTTTAGCGGGGGTGATGAGCAGTTCTTC.

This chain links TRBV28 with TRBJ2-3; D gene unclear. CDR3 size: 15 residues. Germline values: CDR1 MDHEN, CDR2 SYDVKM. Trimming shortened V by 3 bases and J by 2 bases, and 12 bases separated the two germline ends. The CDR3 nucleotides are TGTGCCAGCAGTTTGGCCAGACATCTCACAGATACGCAGTATTTT. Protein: CASSLARHLTDTQYF.

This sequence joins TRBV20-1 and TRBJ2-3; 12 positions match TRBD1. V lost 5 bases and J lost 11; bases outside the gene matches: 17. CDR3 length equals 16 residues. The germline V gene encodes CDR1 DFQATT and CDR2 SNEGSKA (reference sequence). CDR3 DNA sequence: TGCAGTGCTGGATCCGGGACAGGGGGCATCGAGGGTGGGCAGTATTTT. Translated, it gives CSAGSGTGGIEGGQYF.

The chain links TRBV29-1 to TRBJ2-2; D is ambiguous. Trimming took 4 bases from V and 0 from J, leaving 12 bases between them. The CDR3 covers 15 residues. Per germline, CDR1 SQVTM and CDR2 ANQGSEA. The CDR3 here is CSVAIPRANTGELFF. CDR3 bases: TGCAGCGTTGCCATCCCCCGGGCGAACACCGGGGAGCTGTTTTTT.

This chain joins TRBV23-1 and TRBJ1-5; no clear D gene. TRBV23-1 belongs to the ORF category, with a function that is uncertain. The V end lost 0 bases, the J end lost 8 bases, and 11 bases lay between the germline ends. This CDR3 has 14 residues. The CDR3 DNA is TGCGCCAGCAGTCAATCTTCCCTGCGAGAGCCCCAGCATTTT. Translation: CASSQSSLREPQHF.

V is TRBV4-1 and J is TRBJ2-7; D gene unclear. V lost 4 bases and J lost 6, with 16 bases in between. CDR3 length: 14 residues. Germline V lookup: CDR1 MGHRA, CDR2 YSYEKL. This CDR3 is CASSLYVGFFEQYF. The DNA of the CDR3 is TGCGCCAGCAGCCTTTATGTGGGTTTCTTCGAGCAGTACTTC.

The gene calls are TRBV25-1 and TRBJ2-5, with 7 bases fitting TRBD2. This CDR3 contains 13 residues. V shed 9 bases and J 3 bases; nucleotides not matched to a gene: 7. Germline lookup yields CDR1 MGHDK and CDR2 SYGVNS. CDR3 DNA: TGTGCCAGTGGGAGAGCGGGAAAAGAGACCCAGTACTTC. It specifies CASGRAGKETQYF.

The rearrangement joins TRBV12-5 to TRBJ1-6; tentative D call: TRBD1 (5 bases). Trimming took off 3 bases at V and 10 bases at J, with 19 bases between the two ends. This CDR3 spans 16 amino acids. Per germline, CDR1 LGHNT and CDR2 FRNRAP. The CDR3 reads CASGFFPPQVHSPLHF. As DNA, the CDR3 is TGTGCTAGTGGTTTTTTCCCCCCACAGGTCCACTCACCCCTCCACTTT.

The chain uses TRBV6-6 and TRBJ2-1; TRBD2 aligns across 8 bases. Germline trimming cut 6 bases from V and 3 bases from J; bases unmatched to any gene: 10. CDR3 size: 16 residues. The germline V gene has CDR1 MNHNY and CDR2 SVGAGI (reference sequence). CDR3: CASSTPGTRIYNEQFF. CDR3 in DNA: TGTGCCAGCAGCACCCCCGGGACTAGGATCTACAATGAGCAGTTCTTC.

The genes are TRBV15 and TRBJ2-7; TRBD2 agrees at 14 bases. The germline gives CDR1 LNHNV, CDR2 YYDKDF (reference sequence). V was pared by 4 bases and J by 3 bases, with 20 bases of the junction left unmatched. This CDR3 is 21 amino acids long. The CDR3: CATSTLNPGLAGVLANYEQYF. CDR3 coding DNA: TGTGCCACCAGCACCTTGAACCCGGGACTAGCGGGAGTCCTGGCCAACTACGAGCAGTACTTC. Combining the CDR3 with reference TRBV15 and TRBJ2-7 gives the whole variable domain DAMVIQNPRYQVTQFGKPVTLSCSQTLNHNVMYWYQQKSSQAPKLLFHYYDKDFNNEADTPDNFQSRRPNTSFCFLDIRSPGLGDTAMYLCATSTLNPGLAGVLANYEQYFGPGTRLTVT.